The clone carrying this T cell receptor (beta chain) was observed a few times. Its antigen is as yet unknown. From the 5' RACE reads, TCRdb called clonotypes with MiXCR, one entry per CDR3 protein. The data show approximately 680,000 distinct CDR3 sequences, just over 7% seen once. These data belong to a study of identical twins. Study results and limitations: Within cord blood, abundant beta clonotypes carried fewer insertions, but memory repertoires showed no such trend. Twins shared out-of-frame alpha sequences with excess low generation probability. The study found weaker excess twin sharing in beta out-of-frame sequences. Models, which agreed with sharing between unrelated individuals, nonetheless underestimated the out-of-frame TCR alpha sharing seen in monozygotic twins.

The germline CDR1 and CDR2 sequences are MNHNS and SASEGT. The CDR3 is 16 residues long. V lost 5 bases, J lost 10 bases, and 14 bases stayed unmatched. The same data also contributed to another study, on yellow fever vaccine responses in identical twins.

Sequencing input: PBMCs. This sequence originates from a woman aged 18-29 years in good health. The rearrangement joins TRBV6-1 to TRBJ1-4; 9 bases are shared with TRBD1. The CDR3 loop is CASSQPGQGFGGKLFF. The CDR3 nucleotides read TGTGCCAGCAGTCAACCGGGACAGGGTTTCGGCGGAAAACTGTTTTTT.